This TCR beta chain derives from a study of control samples from healthy donors and cancer patients. Data came from immunoSEQ multiplex PCR; TCRdb stores just in-frame clones and leaves some out. This table has about 52,000 clones, approximately 95% appearing once. From germline, CDR1 is SGHTA and CDR2 FQGNSA. Unmatched junction bases numbered 0, after V lost 0 bases and J lost 5 bases. The CDR3 totals 16 residues. This chain uses TRBV7-2 with TRBJ2-2; 13 positions agree with TRBD2. Sequenced: blood. This receptor was obtained from a man aged 30 to 39 in good health. Here the CDR3 DNA reads TGTGCCAGCAGCTTAGCGGGACTAGCGGGAACCGGGGAGCTGTTTTTT. Its translation: CASSLAGLAGTGELFF.